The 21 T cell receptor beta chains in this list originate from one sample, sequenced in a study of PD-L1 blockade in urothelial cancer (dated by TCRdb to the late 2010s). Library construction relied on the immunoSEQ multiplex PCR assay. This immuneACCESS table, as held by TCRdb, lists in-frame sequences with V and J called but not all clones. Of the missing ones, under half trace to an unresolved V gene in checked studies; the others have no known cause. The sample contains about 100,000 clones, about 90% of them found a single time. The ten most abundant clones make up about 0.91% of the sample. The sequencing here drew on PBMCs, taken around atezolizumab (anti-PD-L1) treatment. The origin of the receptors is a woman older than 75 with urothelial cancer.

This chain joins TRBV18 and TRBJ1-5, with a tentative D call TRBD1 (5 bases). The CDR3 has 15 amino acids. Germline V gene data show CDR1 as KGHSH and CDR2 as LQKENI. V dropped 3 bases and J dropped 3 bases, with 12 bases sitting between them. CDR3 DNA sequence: TGTGCCAGCTCACCGGCTCAGGGATTCAATCAGCCCCAGCATTTT. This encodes CASSPAQGFNQPQHF.

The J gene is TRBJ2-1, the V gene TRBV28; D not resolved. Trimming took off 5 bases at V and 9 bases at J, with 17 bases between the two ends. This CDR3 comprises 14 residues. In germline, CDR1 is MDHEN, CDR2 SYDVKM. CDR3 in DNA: TGTGCCAGCAGTAGTGGGCCCCCGGAACGTGAGCAGTTCTTC. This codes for CASSSGPPEREQFF.

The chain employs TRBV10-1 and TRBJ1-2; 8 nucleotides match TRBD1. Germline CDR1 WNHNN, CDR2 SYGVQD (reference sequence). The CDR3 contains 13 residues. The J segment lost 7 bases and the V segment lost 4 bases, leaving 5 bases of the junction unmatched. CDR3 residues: CASSVDRVGGYTF. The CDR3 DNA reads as TGCGCCAGCAGTGTGGACAGGGTCGGTGGCTACACCTTC.

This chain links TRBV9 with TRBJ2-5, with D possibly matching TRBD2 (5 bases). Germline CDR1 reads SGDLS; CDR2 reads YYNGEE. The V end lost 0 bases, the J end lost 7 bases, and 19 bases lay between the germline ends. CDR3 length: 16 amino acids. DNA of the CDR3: TGTGCCAGCAGCGTAGCATCTAGCATCCTTAGTGGGACCCAGTACTTC. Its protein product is CASSVASSILSGTQYF.

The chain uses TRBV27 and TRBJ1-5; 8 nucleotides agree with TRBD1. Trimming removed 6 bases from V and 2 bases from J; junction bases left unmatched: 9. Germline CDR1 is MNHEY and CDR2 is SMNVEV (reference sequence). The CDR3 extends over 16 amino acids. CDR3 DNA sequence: TGTGCCAGCAGATTGGGGGGGACAGGAGGCAATCAGCCCCAGCATTTT. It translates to CASRLGGTGGNQPQHF.

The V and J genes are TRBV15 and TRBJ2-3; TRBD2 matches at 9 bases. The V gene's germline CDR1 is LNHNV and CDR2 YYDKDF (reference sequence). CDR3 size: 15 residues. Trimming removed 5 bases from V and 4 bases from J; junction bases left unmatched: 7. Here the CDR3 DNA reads TGTGCCACCAGCGTTGGCGGGAGGGCCGCAGATACGCAGTATTTT. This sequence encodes CATSVGGRAADTQYF. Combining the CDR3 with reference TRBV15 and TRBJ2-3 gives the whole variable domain DAMVIQNPRYQVTQFGKPVTLSCSQTLNHNVMYWYQQKSSQAPKLLFHYYDKDFNNEADTPDNFQSRRPNTSFCFLDIRSPGLGDTAMYLCATSVGGRAADTQYFGPGTRLTVL.

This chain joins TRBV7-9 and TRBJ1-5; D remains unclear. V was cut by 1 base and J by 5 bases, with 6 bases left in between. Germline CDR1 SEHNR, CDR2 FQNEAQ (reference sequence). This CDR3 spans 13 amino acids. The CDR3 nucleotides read TGTGCCAGCAGCTTAGATCCAGATCAGCCCCAGCATTTT. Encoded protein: CASSLDPDQPQHF.

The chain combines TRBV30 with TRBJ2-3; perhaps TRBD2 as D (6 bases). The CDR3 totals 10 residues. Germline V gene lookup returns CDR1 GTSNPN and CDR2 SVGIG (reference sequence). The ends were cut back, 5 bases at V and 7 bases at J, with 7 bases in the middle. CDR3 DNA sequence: TGTGCCTGGGGCGGGAATACGCAGTATTTT. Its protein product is CAWGGNTQYF.

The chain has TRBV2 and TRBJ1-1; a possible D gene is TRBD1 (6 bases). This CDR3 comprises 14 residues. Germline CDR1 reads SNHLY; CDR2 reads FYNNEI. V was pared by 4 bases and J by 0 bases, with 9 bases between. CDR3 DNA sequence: TGTGCCAGCAGTGTTACAGGGTTGAACACTGAAGCTTTCTTT. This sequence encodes CASSVTGLNTEAFF.

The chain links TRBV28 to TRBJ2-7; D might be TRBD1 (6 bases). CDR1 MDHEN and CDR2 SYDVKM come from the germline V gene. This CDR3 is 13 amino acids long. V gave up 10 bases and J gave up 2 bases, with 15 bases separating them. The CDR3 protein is CAIHDRSTYEQYF. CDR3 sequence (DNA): TGTGCCATCCACGACAGGTCCACCTACGAGCAGTACTTC. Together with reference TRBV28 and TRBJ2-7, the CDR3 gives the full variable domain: DVKVTQSSRYLVKRTGEKVFLECVQDMDHENMFWYRQDPGLGLRLIYFSYDVKMKEKGDIPEGYSVSREKKERFSLILESASTNQTSMYLCAIHDRSTYEQYFGPGTRLTVT.

The CDR3, as DNA: TGTGCCAGCAGTGAGATGAACCGGGAGGCCTTAAATCAGCCCCAGCATTTT. It yields the protein CASSEMNREALNQPQHF. V usage is TRBV6-1 and J usage is TRBJ1-5; no definite D call. The CDR3 runs to 17 residues. The V gene's germline CDR1 is MNHNS and CDR2 SASEGT. V dropped 3 bases and J dropped 4 bases, with 19 bases sitting between them.

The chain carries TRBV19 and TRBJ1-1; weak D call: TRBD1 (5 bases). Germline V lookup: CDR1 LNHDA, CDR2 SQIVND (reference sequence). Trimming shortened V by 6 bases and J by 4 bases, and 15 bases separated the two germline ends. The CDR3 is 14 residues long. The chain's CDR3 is CASSLGGFGTEAFF. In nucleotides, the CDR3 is TGTGCCAGTAGCCTCGGGGGGTTTGGCACTGAAGCTTTCTTT.

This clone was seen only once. CDR3 sequence: CASSPVTASGNTIYF. CDR3 DNA: TGTGCCAGCTCACCAGTTACAGCTTCTGGAAACACCATATATTTT. The J gene is TRBJ1-3, the V gene TRBV18; D gene uncertain. Trimming left V 2 bases short and J 1 base short, with 9 bases between. Looked up from germline, CDR1 is KGHSH and CDR2 is LQKENI. The length of the CDR3 is 15 residues.

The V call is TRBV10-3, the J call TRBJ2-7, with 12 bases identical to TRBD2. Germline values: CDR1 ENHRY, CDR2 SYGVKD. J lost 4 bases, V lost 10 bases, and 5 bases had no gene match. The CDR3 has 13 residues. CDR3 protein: CATGLAGLYEQYF. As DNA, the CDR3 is TGTGCCACAGGACTAGCGGGGCTTTACGAGCAGTACTTC.

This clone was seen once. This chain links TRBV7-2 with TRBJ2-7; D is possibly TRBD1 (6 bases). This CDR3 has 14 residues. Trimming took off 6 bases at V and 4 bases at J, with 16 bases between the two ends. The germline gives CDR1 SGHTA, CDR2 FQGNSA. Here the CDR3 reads CASRRTDRGYEQYF. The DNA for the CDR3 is TGTGCCAGCAGGAGGACGGACAGAGGATACGAGCAGTACTTC. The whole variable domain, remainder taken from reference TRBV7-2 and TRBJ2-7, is GAGVSQSPSNKVTEKGKDVELRCDPISGHTALYWYRQSLGQGLEFLIYFQGNSAPDKSGLPSDRFSAERTGGSVSTLTIQRTQQEDSAVYLCASRRTDRGYEQYFGPGTRLTVT.

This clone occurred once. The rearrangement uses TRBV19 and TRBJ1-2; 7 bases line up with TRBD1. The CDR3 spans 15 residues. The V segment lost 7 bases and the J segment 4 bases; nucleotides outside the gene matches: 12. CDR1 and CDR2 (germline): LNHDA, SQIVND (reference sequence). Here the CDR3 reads CASTHPGTVLYGYTF. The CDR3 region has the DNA TGTGCCAGTACCCACCCAGGGACAGTACTCTATGGCTACACCTTC.

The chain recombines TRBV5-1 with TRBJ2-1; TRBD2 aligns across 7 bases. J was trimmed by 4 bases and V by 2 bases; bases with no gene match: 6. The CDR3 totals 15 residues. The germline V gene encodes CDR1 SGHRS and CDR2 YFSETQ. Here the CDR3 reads CASSFGGGIYNEQFF. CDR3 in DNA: TGCGCCAGCAGCTTCGGGGGAGGGATATACAATGAGCAGTTCTTC.

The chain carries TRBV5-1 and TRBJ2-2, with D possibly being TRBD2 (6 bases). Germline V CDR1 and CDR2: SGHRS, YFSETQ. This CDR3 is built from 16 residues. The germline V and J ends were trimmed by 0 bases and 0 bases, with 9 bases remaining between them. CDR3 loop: CASSLGGGANTGELFF. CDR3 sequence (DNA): TGCGCCAGCAGCTTGGGTGGAGGGGCGAACACCGGGGAGCTGTTTTTT. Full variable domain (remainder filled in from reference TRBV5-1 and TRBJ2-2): KAGVTQTPRYLIKTRGQQVTLSCSPISGHRSVSWYQQTPGQGLQFLFEYFSETQRNKGNFPGRFSGRQFSNSRSEMNVSTLELGDSALYLCASSLGGGANTGELFFGEGSRLTVL.

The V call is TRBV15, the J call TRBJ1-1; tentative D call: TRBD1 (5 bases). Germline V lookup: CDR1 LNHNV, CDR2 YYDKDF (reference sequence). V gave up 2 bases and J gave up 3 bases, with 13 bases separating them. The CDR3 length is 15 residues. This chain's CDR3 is CATSRYSSGDTEAFF. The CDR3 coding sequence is TGTGCCACCAGCAGATATTCATCGGGGGACACTGAAGCTTTCTTT.

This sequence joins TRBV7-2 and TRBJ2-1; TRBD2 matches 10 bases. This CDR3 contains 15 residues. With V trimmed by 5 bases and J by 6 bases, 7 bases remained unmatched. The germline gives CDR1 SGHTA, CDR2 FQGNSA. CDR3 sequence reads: CASSRTSGIGNEQFF. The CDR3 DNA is TGTGCCAGCAGCCGAACTAGCGGGATAGGCAATGAGCAGTTCTTC.

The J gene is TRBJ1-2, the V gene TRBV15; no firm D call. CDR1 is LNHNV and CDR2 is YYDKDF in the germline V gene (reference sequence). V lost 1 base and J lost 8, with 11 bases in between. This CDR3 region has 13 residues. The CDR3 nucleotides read TGTGCCACCAGCAGAGGAGGGATGAGCGGCTACACCTTC. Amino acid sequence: CATSRGGMSGYTF.